A selection of T cell receptor beta chains follows, all from one sample in a study of cytomegalovirus exposure and HLA in healthy donors. Sequencing used immunoSEQ multiplex PCR; TCRdb keeps in-frame clones, though not all of them. Counted here are more than 150,000 clones, around 80% occurring once; the ten biggest clones make up approximately 6.3%. The sample consisted of PBMCs. Receptor source: a middle-aged man in good health and CMV-seropositive. Both conserved end residues are part of each CDR3. A D gene is named only where the DNA matches it firmly. The size of a clone is reported for some rows only, either as once, few or many, or as a class for expanded clones.

j_call: TRBJ1-3
clone_size: few
v_call: TRBV5-4
d_call: TRBD1
cdr3_aa: CASSGDSAGNTIYF
cdr3_nt: TGTGCCAGCAGCGGGGACAGCGCTGGAAACACCATATATTTT

j_call: TRBJ2-4
clone_size: -
v_call: TRBV2
d_call: TRBD1
cdr3_aa: CASIQGARAKNIQYF
cdr3_nt: TGTGCCAGCATCCAGGGGGCGCGGGCCAAAAACATTCAGTACTTC

j_call: TRBJ1-1
clone_size: -
v_call: TRBV6-5
d_call: -
cdr3_aa: CASSYSQRVVSTEAFF
cdr3_nt: TGTGCCAGCAGTTACTCCCAACGGGTCGTGAGCACTGAAGCTTTCTTT

j_call: TRBJ2-1
clone_size: -
v_call: TRBV7-9
d_call: TRBD1
cdr3_aa: CASSSSTGSSFF
cdr3_nt: TGTGCCAGCAGCTCCTCGACAGGGTCCTCGTTCTTC

j_call: TRBJ1-5
clone_size: -
v_call: TRBV7-2
d_call: -
cdr3_aa: CASSLSDSQPQHF
cdr3_nt: TGTGCCAGCAGCTTATCGGACAGTCAGCCCCAGCATTTT

j_call: TRBJ1-2
clone_size: few
v_call: TRBV5-4
d_call: TRBD1
cdr3_aa: CASSTPDRVGYTF
cdr3_nt: TGTGCCAGCAGCACACCAGACAGGGTCGGCTACACCTTC

j_call: TRBJ1-1
clone_size: -
v_call: TRBV6-5
d_call: -
cdr3_aa: CASSPGGWVAFF
cdr3_nt: TGTGCCAGCAGCCCGGGTGGGTGGGTGGCTTTCTTT

j_call: TRBJ2-3
clone_size: -
v_call: TRBV28
d_call: -
cdr3_aa: CASSSTPGSYADTQYF
cdr3_nt: TGTGCCAGCAGTTCCACCCCCGGTTCCTACGCAGATACGCAGTATTTT

j_call: TRBJ2-3
clone_size: -
v_call: TRBV5-1
d_call: TRBD2
cdr3_aa: CASSVIQGLESTDTQYF
cdr3_nt: TGCGCCAGCAGCGTAATTCAGGGACTAGAGAGCACAGATACGCAGTATTTT

j_call: TRBJ1-3
clone_size: -
v_call: TRBV11-2
d_call: -
cdr3_aa: CASSPRAGRRGNTIYF
cdr3_nt: TGTGCCAGCAGCCCACGGGCGGGGAGACGAGGAAACACCATATATTTT

j_call: TRBJ2-3
clone_size: -
v_call: TRBV6-4
d_call: -
cdr3_aa: CASKGLGTDTQYF
cdr3_nt: TGTGCCAGCAAGGGACTCGGCACAGATACGCAGTATTTT

j_call: TRBJ2-7
clone_size: -
v_call: TRBV6-6
d_call: -
cdr3_aa: CASSYRGGELEQYF
cdr3_nt: TGTGCCAGCAGTTACAGGGGAGGTGAACTCGAGCAGTACTTC

j_call: TRBJ1-2
clone_size: -
v_call: TRBV7-3
d_call: -
cdr3_aa: CASSLTGNTANYGYTF
cdr3_nt: TGTGCCAGCAGCTTAACGGGCAATACGGCAAACTATGGCTACACCTTC

j_call: TRBJ2-5
clone_size: -
v_call: TRBV25-1
d_call: TRBD2
cdr3_aa: CASSEYWGGETQYF
cdr3_nt: TGTGCCAGCAGTGAATATTGGGGGGGAGAGACCCAGTACTTC

j_call: TRBJ2-5
clone_size: once
v_call: TRBV2
d_call: TRBD1
cdr3_aa: CASRRTGQETQYF
cdr3_nt: TGTGCCAGCAGAAGGACAGGGCAAGAGACCCAGTACTTC

j_call: TRBJ1-1
clone_size: -
v_call: TRBV7-9
d_call: TRBD1
cdr3_aa: CASSPDRAGTEAFF
cdr3_nt: TGTGCCAGCAGCCCAGACAGGGCGGGAACTGAAGCTTTCTTT

j_call: TRBJ2-3
clone_size: -
v_call: TRBV28
d_call: TRBD2
cdr3_aa: CASSLWDGGVVHTDTQYF
cdr3_nt: TGTGCCAGCAGTTTATGGGACGGGGGGGTGGTACACACAGATACGCAGTATTTT